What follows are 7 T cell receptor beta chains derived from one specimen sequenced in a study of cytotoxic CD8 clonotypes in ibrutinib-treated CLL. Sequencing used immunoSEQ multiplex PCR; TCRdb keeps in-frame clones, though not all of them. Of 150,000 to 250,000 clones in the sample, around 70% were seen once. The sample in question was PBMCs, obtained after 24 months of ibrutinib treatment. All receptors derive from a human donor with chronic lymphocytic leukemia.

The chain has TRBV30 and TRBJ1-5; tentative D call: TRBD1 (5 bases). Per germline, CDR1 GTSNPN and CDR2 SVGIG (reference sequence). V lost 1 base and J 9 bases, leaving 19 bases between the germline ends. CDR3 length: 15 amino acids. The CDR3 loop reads CAWSAINRQGRPQHF. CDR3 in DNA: TGTGCCTGGAGTGCCATCAACAGGCAGGGTCGGCCCCAGCATTTT. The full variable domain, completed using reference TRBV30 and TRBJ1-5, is SQTIHQWPATLVQPVGSPLSLECTVEGTSNPNLYWYRQAAGRGLQLLFYSVGIGQISSEVPQNLSASRPQDRQFILSSKKLLLSDSGFYLCAWSAINRQGRPQHFGDGTRLSIL.

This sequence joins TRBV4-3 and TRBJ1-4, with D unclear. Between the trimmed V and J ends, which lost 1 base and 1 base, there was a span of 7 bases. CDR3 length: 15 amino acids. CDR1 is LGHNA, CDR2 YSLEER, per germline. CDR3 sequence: CASSQGSGTNEKLFF. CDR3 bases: TGCGCCAGCAGCCAAGGATCGGGAACTAATGAAAAACTGTTTTTT.

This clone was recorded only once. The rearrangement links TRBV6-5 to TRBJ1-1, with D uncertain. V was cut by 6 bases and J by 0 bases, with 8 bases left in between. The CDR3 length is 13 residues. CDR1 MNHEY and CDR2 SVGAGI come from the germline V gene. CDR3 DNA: TGTGCCAGCAGAAAGACGGTGAACACTGAAGCTTTCTTT. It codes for CASRKTVNTEAFF.

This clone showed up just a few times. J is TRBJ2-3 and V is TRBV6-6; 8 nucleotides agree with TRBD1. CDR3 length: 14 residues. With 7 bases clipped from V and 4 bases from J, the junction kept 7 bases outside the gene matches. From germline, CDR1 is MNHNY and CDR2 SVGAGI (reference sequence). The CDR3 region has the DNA TGTGCCAGCAACCCAGGACAGGGCCCAGATACGCAGTATTTT. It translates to CASNPGQGPDTQYF.

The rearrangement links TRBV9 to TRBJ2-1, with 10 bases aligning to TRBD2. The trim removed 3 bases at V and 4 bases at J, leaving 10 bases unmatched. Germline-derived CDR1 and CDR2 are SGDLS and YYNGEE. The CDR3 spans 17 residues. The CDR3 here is CASSARSGRAQYNEQFF. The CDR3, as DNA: TGTGCCAGCAGCGCCCGGAGCGGGAGGGCCCAGTACAATGAGCAGTTCTTC. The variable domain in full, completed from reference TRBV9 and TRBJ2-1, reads DSGVTQTPKHLITATGQRVTLRCSPRSGDLSVYWYQQSLDQGLQFLIQYYNGEERAKGNILERFSAQQFPDLHSELNLSSLELGDSALYFCASSARSGRAQYNEQFFGPGTRLTVL.

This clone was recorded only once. CDR3 sequence: CAWDRAVRNTEAFF. DNA for the CDR3: TGTGCCTGGGACAGGGCCGTTAGGAACACTGAAGCTTTCTTT. The J gene is TRBJ1-1, the V gene TRBV30; 7 bases match TRBD1. From germline, CDR1 is GTSNPN and CDR2 SVGIG (reference sequence). J gave up 1 base and V 5 bases, and 7 bases lay outside the gene matches. This CDR3 has 14 amino acids.

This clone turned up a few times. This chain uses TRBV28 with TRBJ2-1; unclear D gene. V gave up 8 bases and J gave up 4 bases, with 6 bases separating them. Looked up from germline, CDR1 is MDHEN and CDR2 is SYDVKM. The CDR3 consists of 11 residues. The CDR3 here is CASHAYNEQFF. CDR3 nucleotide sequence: TGTGCCAGCCACGCGTACAATGAGCAGTTCTTC.